The 24 T cell receptor beta chains below were found in one sample sequenced in a study of blood T cell repertoires in COVID-19. Clones were read by immunoSEQ multiplex PCR, and TCRdb kept only the in-frame ones, dropping some. The table has around 94,000 clones, about 87% seen once. Sequencing was performed on peripheral blood. The source is a man aged 45-65 years with active or convalescent COVID-19.

This rearrangement joins TRBV29-1 to TRBJ1-4; 9 bases fit TRBD1. This CDR3 has 13 amino acids. J lost 8 bases, V lost 5 bases, and 6 bases had no gene match. Germline V gives CDR1 SQVTM, CDR2 ANQGSEA. As DNA, the CDR3 is TGCAGCGTTCTGGGACAGGGTCCCGAAAAACTGTTTTTT. Encoded protein: CSVLGQGPEKLFF.

The J gene is TRBJ1-2, the V gene TRBV28; 7 nucleotides agree with TRBD1. Germline lookup yields CDR1 MDHEN and CDR2 SYDVKM. This CDR3 is 14 amino acids long. After removal of 6 bases from V and 2 bases from J, the junction contained 6 bases not matched to a gene. The CDR3: CASRSGTVNYGYTF. The CDR3 bases are TGTGCCAGCAGATCCGGGACAGTGAACTATGGCTACACCTTC.

V gene TRBV5-6 combines with J gene TRBJ1-4; 7 nucleotides align to TRBD1. Germline V gene data show CDR1 as SGHDT and CDR2 as YYEEEE. CDR3 length: 17 amino acids. Trimming at V came to 0 bases and at J to 1 base, leaving 6 bases not matched to a gene. CDR3 residues: CASSLAGGGLTNEKLFF. DNA for the CDR3: TGTGCCAGCAGCTTGGCTGGAGGGGGCTTAACTAATGAAAAACTGTTTTTT.

The CDR3, as DNA: TGTGCCAGCAGTTACGACGGGGTATCTAACTATGGCTACACCTTC. This translates into CASSYDGVSNYGYTF. The rearrangement joins TRBV6-5 to TRBJ1-2, with D unresolved. The CDR3 runs 15 residues. Germline loops: CDR1 MNHEY, CDR2 SVGAGI. V lost 2 bases to trimming and J lost 0 bases, with 10 bases between them.

The J gene is TRBJ1-4, the V gene TRBV3-1 (or the pseudogene TRBV3-2), with 11 bases lining up with TRBD1. Germline loops: CDR1 LGHDT, CDR2 YNNKEL (reference sequence). The CDR3 runs 16 residues. V shed 6 bases and J 0 bases; nucleotides not matched to a gene: 3. CDR3 region: CASRLGQGATNEKLFF. In DNA, the CDR3 is TGTGCCAGCAGATTGGGACAGGGGGCAACTAATGAAAAACTGTTTTTT.

The V gene is TRBV7-9, the J gene TRBJ2-1, with a tentative D call TRBD1 (6 bases). V dropped 1 base and J dropped 0 bases, with 10 bases sitting between them. There are 16 residues in the CDR3. Germline assignment: CDR1 SEHNR and CDR2 FQNEAQ (reference sequence). This chain's CDR3 is CASSLGQGSSYNEQFF. In DNA, the CDR3 is TGTGCCAGCAGCTTAGGGCAGGGGAGCTCCTACAATGAGCAGTTCTTC.

This sequence joins TRBV2 and TRBJ1-5; maybe TRBD1 (5 bases). From germline, CDR1 is SNHLY and CDR2 FYNNEI. Trimming took 8 bases from V and 3 from J, leaving 11 bases between them. There are 13 residues in the CDR3. The CDR3 region is CASGGGNNQPQHF. The CDR3 DNA reads TGTGCCAGCGGGGGAGGGAACAATCAGCCCCAGCATTTT.

The V call is TRBV27, the J call TRBJ1-6; 11 bases align to TRBD1. This CDR3 is built from 18 residues. CDR1 is MNHEY, CDR2 SMNVEV, per germline (reference sequence). The V and J ends lost 5 bases and 2 bases, in that order; junction bases with no gene match: 8. The CDR3 region is CASSTGQGAITYNSPLHF. The DNA of the CDR3 is TGTGCCAGCAGTACCGGACAGGGGGCGATCACCTATAATTCACCCCTCCACTTT.

This clone was seen more than once but under ten times. J is TRBJ1-5 and V is TRBV6-5; 11 bases align to TRBD1. Germline assignment: CDR1 MNHEY and CDR2 SVGAGI. Trimming cost V 8 bases and J 5 bases; bases outside gene matches: 2. The CDR3 runs to 13 residues. As DNA, the CDR3 is TGTGCCAGCCGGACAGGGGGCCATCAGCCCCAGCATTTT. Residues: CASRTGGHQPQHF.

This rearrangement joins TRBV28 to TRBJ1-1; the D is unclear. With 1 base removed from V and 2 bases from J, the gap between germline ends came to 8 bases. Germline loops: CDR1 MDHEN, CDR2 SYDVKM. This CDR3 comprises 14 residues. CDR3 sequence reads: CASSLSRGNTEAFF. Here the CDR3 DNA reads TGTGCCAGCAGTTTATCCCGGGGAAACACTGAAGCTTTCTTT.

The gene calls are TRBV10-3 and TRBJ2-1; 10 bases agree with TRBD2. This CDR3 comprises 16 residues. Losses at the gene ends were 0 bases for V and 2 bases for J; bases not matched to a gene: 1. CDR1 and CDR2 (germline): ENHRY, SYGVKD. DNA of the CDR3: TGTGCCATCAGTGAGTCTAGCGGGGGGACCTACAATGAGCAGTTCTTC. This translates into CAISESSGGTYNEQFF.

The rearrangement joins TRBV14 to TRBJ1-6; 10 nucleotides match TRBD1. The CDR3 extends over 21 amino acids. Trimming took 4 bases from V and 0 from J; bases not matched to a gene: 15. Looked up from germline, CDR1 is SGHDN and CDR2 is FVKESK. As DNA, the CDR3 is TGTGCCAGCAGCCTCTCCCTCGGGACAGGGGTTTCTAGCTCCTATAATTCACCCCTCCACTTT. Protein: CASSLSLGTGVSSSYNSPLHF. The whole variable domain, filled in from reference TRBV14 and TRBJ1-6, reads EAGVTQFPSHSVIEKGQTVTLRCDPISGHDNLYWYRRVMGKEIKFLLHFVKESKQDESGMPNNRFLAERTGGTYSTLKVQPAELEDSGVYFCASSLSLGTGVSSSYNSPLHFGNGTRLTVT.

V is TRBV10-1 and J is TRBJ2-1; no reliable D call. V lost 3 bases to trimming and J lost 12 bases, with 18 bases between them. Germline V gene data show CDR1 as WNHNN and CDR2 as SYGVQD (reference sequence). CDR3 length: 14 residues. In DNA form, the CDR3 reads TGCGCCAGCAGTGATTCGGCGGCCACCCACGGGCAGTTCTTC. It specifies CASSDSAATHGQFF.

On this clone: Other DNA sequences within the sample encode an identical CDR3. The chain carries TRBV2 and TRBJ2-1; 8 nucleotides align to TRBD2. J lost 2 bases, V lost 4 bases, and 1 base had no gene match. Germline assignment: CDR1 SNHLY and CDR2 FYNNEI. The CDR3 has 14 amino acids. CDR3 DNA: TGTGCCAGCAGTGGTAGCGGGGCCTACAATGAGCAGTTCTTC. Amino acid sequence: CASSGSGAYNEQFF.

This chain joins TRBV5-4 and TRBJ2-7, with 10 bases that match TRBD2. Per germline, CDR1 SGHNT and CDR2 YYREEE (reference sequence). V lost 4 bases to trimming and J lost 2 bases; unmatched junction nucleotides: 9. This CDR3 has 16 amino acids. Here the CDR3 DNA reads TGTGCCAGCAGCCCTAGGGAGCGGGGGGGCCCCTACGAGCAGTACTTC. Encoded protein: CASSPRERGGPYEQYF.

The chain carries TRBV7-8 and TRBJ2-5; TRBD1 might be the D (5 bases). The CDR3 runs to 12 residues. V shed 5 bases and J shed 5 bases, with 9 bases lying between them. Germline V gene sequence: CDR1 SGHVS, CDR2 FQNEAQ. CDR3 protein: CASSRNRETQYF. For the CDR3, the DNA is TGTGCCAGCAGCCGAAACAGGGAGACCCAGTACTTC.

J is TRBJ1-5 and V is TRBV24-1; no clear D gene. Trimming cost V 3 bases and J 4 bases, with 3 bases left between them. This CDR3 has 12 amino acids. Germline V gene sequence: CDR1 KGHDR, CDR2 SFDVKD. CDR3 sequence (DNA): TGTGCCACCAGTGATCAGAATCAGCCCCAGCATTTT. Translation gives CATSDQNQPQHF.

As for this clone: Additional DNA sequences in this sample encode the identical CDR3. J is TRBJ1-1 and V is TRBV4-3; TRBD1 aligns across 7 bases. Germline-derived CDR1 and CDR2 are LGHNA and YSLEER. Trimming cost V 3 bases and J 1 base; bases outside gene matches: 2. The CDR3 is 14 residues long. CDR3: CASSQNRGNTEAFF. The CDR3 bases are TGCGCCAGCAGCCAGAACAGGGGGAACACTGAAGCTTTCTTT.

The chain employs TRBV3-1 (or the pseudogene TRBV3-2) and TRBJ1-3, with D perhaps matching TRBD1 (6 bases). The ends were cut back, 1 base at V and 4 bases at J, with 8 bases in the middle. This CDR3 region has 14 residues. Per germline, CDR1 LGHDT and CDR2 YNNKEL (reference sequence). CDR3 coding DNA: TGTGCCAGCAGCCAAGGAGGACAGGGAAACACCATATATTTT. The encoded protein is CASSQGGQGNTIYF.

V usage is TRBV29-1 and J usage is TRBJ1-2, with TRBD1 matching 7 bases. The CDR3 has 12 amino acids. The J segment lost 4 bases and the V segment lost 6 bases, leaving 5 bases of the junction unmatched. In germline, CDR1 is SQVTM, CDR2 ANQGSEA. The CDR3 DNA reads TGCAGCGTCGGAACAGGGGCCTATGGCTACACCTTC. Residues: CSVGTGAYGYTF.

This sequence joins TRBV9 and TRBJ1-1, with a weak D call TRBD1 (6 bases). The germline CDR1 and CDR2 sequences are SGDLS and YYNGEE. Trimming took 3 bases from V and 6 from J, leaving 18 bases between them. The CDR3 is made up of 15 amino acids. CDR3 bases: TGTGCCAGCAGCGCTCAAAACGACAGGCCGCCTGAAGCTTTCTTT. Translating it yields CASSAQNDRPPEAFF.

This rearrangement joins TRBV6-5 to TRBJ1-2; the match to TRBD1 covers 8 bases. The CDR3 spans 15 residues. Germline CDR1 MNHEY, CDR2 SVGAGI. The V and J ends lost 2 bases and 8 bases, in that order; junction bases with no gene match: 10. The CDR3 coding sequence is TGTGCCAGCAGTTACACGGCGGAAGGGACAGGAGGCTACACCTTC. Its translation is CASSYTAEGTGGYTF.

V is TRBV6-1 and J is TRBJ2-3; TRBD1 aligns across 10 bases. Germline-derived CDR1 and CDR2 are MNHNS and SASEGT. This CDR3 has 17 amino acids. Trimming cost V 3 bases and J 1 base; bases outside gene matches: 7. The CDR3 loop reads CASSDRQGAYGTDTQYF. CDR3 in DNA: TGTGCCAGCAGTGACCGACAGGGGGCTTATGGCACAGATACGCAGTATTTT.

About this clone itself: Other DNA sequences within the sample encode an identical CDR3. The J gene is TRBJ1-1, the V gene TRBV20-1; unclear D gene. V lost 4 bases to trimming and J lost 1 base, with 4 bases between them. Per the germline V gene, CDR1 is DFQATT and CDR2 is SNEGSKA (reference sequence). This CDR3 region has 11 residues. The CDR3 protein is CSATGNTEAFF. CDR3 nucleotides: TGCAGTGCTACAGGGAACACTGAAGCTTTCTTT.